The sequence of this T cell receptor beta chain was determined in a study of identical twins. MiXCR, applied by TCRdb to the 5' RACE reads, yields one record per CDR3 protein. The data contain about 190,000 distinct CDR3 sequences, more than 15% of them singletons. This clonotype turned up a few times. Germline CDR1 LGHNA, CDR2 YSLEER. This CDR3 comprises 16 residues. Deletions cut 1 base from V and 0 bases from J, with 9 bases between. The same data also contributed to another study, on T cells expressing NK-cell markers. From that report: Top CD8+ clonotypes included the dominant CD3+CD56+NKG2C+ clonotypes in six donors.

The source is a woman aged 18-30 years in good health. The source material was CD8+ T cells sorted from blood. The chain couples TRBV4-3 to TRBJ2-2; unclear D gene. CDR3 bases: TGCGCCAGCAGCCAAGCTTTCAAATCGAACACCGGGGAGCTGTTTTTT. Translation gives CASSQAFKSNTGELFF.